The present TCR beta chain was sequenced within a study of Ad26.COV2.S vaccination and SARS-CoV-2 variants. Study conclusions and caveats: Reportedly, after vaccination the spike-specific CD8+ and CD4+ T cell responses displayed substantial breadth. Those who received vaccine or placebo ended up with similar non-spike TCR breadth.

Profiling relied on immunoSEQ multiplex PCR, and the TCRdb table lists in-frame clones only, not all of them. The sample has 300,000 to 350,000 clones; about 88% are singletons. Concerning this clone itself: Its antigen is currently unknown.

The CDR3 totals 13 residues. Trimming left V 7 bases short and J 7 bases short, with 14 bases between. Germline assignment: CDR1 SGHTA and CDR2 FQGNSA. The sample's treatment: some 19 received Ad26.COV2.S at low or high dose, single or two shots; 5 received placebo; per-sample allocation not given. All samples were drawn on day 63, counting from the first vaccine or placebo injection. The chain is built from TRBV7-2 and TRBJ2-1; perhaps TRBD1 as D (6 bases). This sample comprised peripheral blood, obtained in a trial of Ad26.COV2.S vaccine versus placebo. The receptor comes from a person aged 18-60 years who received the Ad26.COV2.S COVID-19 vaccine or a placebo. CDR3 residues: CASTITGWNEQFF. The CDR3 bases are TGTGCCAGCACCATCACAGGGTGGAATGAGCAGTTCTTC.